Below are 28 T cell receptor beta chains sequenced from a single sample in a study of OX40 agonist ivuxolimab in advanced cancers. Profiling relied on immunoSEQ multiplex PCR, and the TCRdb table lists in-frame clones only, not all of them. In the table there are roughly 41,000 clones, 82% of which are singletons. Material: CD4+ or CD8+ T cells sorted from blood, obtained in a trial of the OX40 agonist ivuxolimab. These receptors were collected from an adult with an advanced solid tumor such as melanoma, head and neck, liver or kidney cancer.

This chain links TRBV6-1 with TRBJ1-4; 9 nucleotides align to TRBD1. The CDR3 runs 15 residues. Germline V gives CDR1 MNHNS, CDR2 SASEGT. V lost 4 bases, J lost 8 bases, and 8 bases stayed unmatched. CDR3 loop: CASSVLQGAQEKLFF. The DNA of the CDR3 is TGTGCCAGCAGTGTACTACAGGGGGCGCAGGAAAAACTGTTTTTT.

The chain employs TRBV9 and TRBJ1-6; D perhaps matches TRBD1 (6 bases). V lost 3 bases, J lost 6 bases, and 7 bases lay in between. Per germline, CDR1 SGDLS and CDR2 YYNGEE. The CDR3 has 13 residues. CDR3 amino acids: CASSADSNSPLHF. The CDR3 nucleotides read TGTGCCAGCAGCGCGGACAGTAATTCACCCCTCCACTTT.

This clone was seen a handful of times. The chain recombines TRBV4-1 with TRBJ2-3, with 12 bases identical to TRBD2. CDR1 is MGHRA and CDR2 is YSYEKL in the germline V gene. This CDR3 spans 17 amino acids. Trimming cost V 2 bases and J 2 bases; bases outside gene matches: 5. In DNA, the CDR3 is TGCGCCAGCAGCCAACCGACTAGCGGGGGCCACACAGATACGCAGTATTTT. Protein product: CASSQPTSGGHTDTQYF.

The chain employs TRBV4-2 and TRBJ1-5; possibly TRBD1 for D (5 bases). The CDR3 is 15 residues long. Germline-derived CDR1 and CDR2 are LGHNA and YNFKEQ. V lost 0 bases to trimming and J lost 1 base, with 7 bases between them. The CDR3 loop reads CASSQDRVSNQPQHF. The DNA of the CDR3 is TGTGCCAGCAGCCAAGACAGGGTCAGCAATCAGCCCCAGCATTTT.

The sample holds a few counts of this clone. The chain combines TRBV19 with TRBJ1-5; 10 nucleotides match TRBD1. CDR1 is LNHDA, CDR2 SQIVND, per germline (reference sequence). J lost 6 bases, V lost 5 bases, and 4 bases had no gene match. CDR3 length: 14 amino acids. In nucleotides, the CDR3 is TGTGCCAGTAGTCCCGGGACAGGGGTTCAGCCCCAGCATTTT. It codes for CASSPGTGVQPQHF.

V is TRBV7-9 and J is TRBJ1-6, with D unresolved. V was pared by 1 base and J by 9 bases, with 13 bases between. CDR1 is SEHNR and CDR2 is FQNEAQ in the germline V gene (reference sequence). The CDR3 is 15 amino acids. CDR3: CASSLVTPGVSPLHF. CDR3 in DNA: TGTGCCAGCAGCTTAGTCACTCCAGGAGTTTCACCCCTCCACTTT.

The V call is TRBV7-9, the J call TRBJ2-7; 9 nucleotides align to TRBD1. V lost 7 bases and J lost 6; bases outside the gene matches: 13. This CDR3 has 15 amino acids. CDR1 and CDR2 from the germline V gene are SEHNR and FQNEAQ (reference sequence). The CDR3 loop reads CASIMEPGQGGEQYF. The CDR3 DNA sequence: TGTGCCAGCATCATGGAGCCGGGACAGGGTGGCGAGCAGTACTTC.

The genes are TRBV14 and TRBJ1-6; 10 bases line up with TRBD1. CDR1 and CDR2 from the germline V gene are SGHDN and FVKESK. This CDR3 comprises 15 residues. The trim removed 2 bases at V and 7 bases at J, leaving 2 bases unmatched. CDR3 protein: CASSQQDRGNSPLHF. The CDR3 coding sequence is TGTGCCAGCAGCCAACAGGACAGGGGGAATTCACCCCTCCACTTT.

This clone was counted a single time. The chain carries TRBV11-3 and TRBJ2-5; TRBD1 or TRBD2 may be the D gene (5 bases each). Trimming took off 5 bases at V and 1 base at J, with 8 bases between the two ends. The CDR3 has 13 residues. Germline CDR1 and CDR2: SGHNT and YENEEA. The CDR3 DNA is TGTGCCAGCAGCAGGGACGGCCAAGAGACCCAGTACTTC. This gives the protein CASSRDGQETQYF.

CDR3 sequence: CASSSQGGTNQPQHF. The CDR3 bases are TGTGCCAGCAGTTCACAGGGAGGGACCAATCAGCCCCAGCATTTT. This chain joins TRBV27 and TRBJ1-5; possibly TRBD1 for D (6 bases). The CDR3 has 15 amino acids. Trimming left V 4 bases short and J 3 bases short, with 13 bases between. Germline V CDR1 and CDR2: MNHEY, SMNVEV (reference sequence).

This clone was seen a handful of times. V and J are TRBV6-6 and TRBJ1-6, with a tentative D call TRBD1 (5 bases). The CDR3 runs 14 residues. Germline-derived CDR1 and CDR2 are MNHNY and SVGAGI (reference sequence). The V end lost 7 bases, the J end lost 6 bases, and 13 bases lay between the germline ends. This CDR3 reads CASTRGELNSPLHF. CDR3 DNA sequence: TGTGCCAGCACTCGAGGGGAACTTAATTCACCCCTCCACTTT.

The chain has TRBV5-1 and TRBJ1-2, with D unclear. The CDR3 loop spans 16 amino acids. V was clipped by 5 bases and J by 0 bases, with 17 bases between them. Per germline, CDR1 SGHRS and CDR2 YFSETQ. DNA of the CDR3: TGCGCCAGCAGTAGAGAAGGGTCCCCAGCTAACTATGGCTACACCTTC. It specifies CASSREGSPANYGYTF.

Here the CDR3 DNA reads TGTGCCAGCAGCGCCTGGACAGGGGCGGAGGAGACCCAGTACTTC. The encoded protein is CASSAWTGAEETQYF. V and J are TRBV7-2 and TRBJ2-5, with TRBD1 matching 9 bases. Germline assignment: CDR1 SGHTA and CDR2 FQGNSA. The CDR3 contains 15 residues. Unmatched junction bases numbered 9, after V lost 5 bases and J lost 5 bases. The full variable domain, its missing parts supplied by reference TRBV7-2 and TRBJ2-5, is GAGVSQSPSNKVTEKGKDVELRCDPISGHTALYWYRQSLGQGLEFLIYFQGNSAPDKSGLPSDRFSAERTGGSVSTLTIQRTQQEDSAVYLCASSAWTGAEETQYFGPGTRLLVL.

This clone was observed a handful of times. V and J are TRBV6-1 and TRBJ1-3; no clear D gene. The CDR3 spans 14 residues. Germline lookup yields CDR1 MNHNS and CDR2 SASEGT. The ends were cut back, 2 bases at V and 0 bases at J, with 5 bases in the middle. DNA of the CDR3: TGTGCCAGCAGTGAACGAGTCTCTGGAAACACCATATATTTT. Translated, it gives CASSERVSGNTIYF.

The V and J genes are TRBV11-2 and TRBJ2-7; 7 bases are shared with TRBD1. The CDR3 has 15 residues. Germline V CDR1 and CDR2: SGHAT, FQNNGV. The trim removed 4 bases at V and 2 bases at J, leaving 8 bases unmatched. The CDR3 region has the DNA TGTGCCAGCAGCTCAGAACAGGGGAACACCTACGAGCAGTACTTC. Protein: CASSSEQGNTYEQYF.

The chain employs TRBV30 and TRBJ1-2; 7 nucleotides line up with TRBD1. The germline gives CDR1 GTSNPN, CDR2 SVGIG (reference sequence). V lost 3 bases, J lost 4 bases, and 2 bases stayed unmatched. The CDR3 covers 12 residues. CDR3 region: CAWRGTVYGYTF. The CDR3 bases are TGTGCCTGGAGAGGGACAGTCTATGGCTACACCTTC. Based on the CDR3 plus reference TRBV30 and TRBJ1-2, the full variable domain is SQTIHQWPATLVQPVGSPLSLECTVEGTSNPNLYWYRQAAGRGLQLLFYSVGIGQISSEVPQNLSASRPQDRQFILSSKKLLLSDSGFYLCAWRGTVYGYTFGSGTRLTVV.

This clone was found a few times. The V and J genes are TRBV19 and TRBJ2-1, with D perhaps TRBD2 (6 bases). The CDR3 contains 13 residues. Trimming removed 5 bases at V and 5 bases at J, with 10 bases between. The V gene's germline CDR1 is LNHDA and CDR2 SQIVND (reference sequence). This CDR3 reads CASSAGHDNEQFF. CDR3 nucleotide sequence: TGTGCCAGTAGTGCGGGGCACGACAATGAGCAGTTCTTC. Filled out from reference TRBV19 and TRBJ2-1, the complete variable domain reads DGGITQSPKYLFRKEGQNVTLSCEQNLNHDAMYWYRQDPGQGLRLIYYSQIVNDFQKGDIAEGYSVSREKKESFPLTVTSAQKNPTAFYLCASSAGHDNEQFFGPGTRLTVL.

The chain is built from TRBV6-4 and TRBJ1-6; the match to TRBD1 covers 7 bases. Germline V gives CDR1 MRHNA, CDR2 SNTAGT. The V segment lost 6 bases and the J segment 3 bases; nucleotides outside the gene matches: 8. This CDR3 contains 16 residues. CDR3 residues: CASRADREGYNSPLHF. In nucleotides, the CDR3 is TGTGCCAGCAGAGCTGACAGGGAGGGCTATAATTCACCCCTCCACTTT.

V and J are TRBV19 and TRBJ2-7; 7 positions agree with TRBD1. The CDR3 sequence is 15 residues long. Germline V lookup: CDR1 LNHDA, CDR2 SQIVND (reference sequence). Losses at the gene ends were 4 bases for V and 4 bases for J; bases not matched to a gene: 10. CDR3 sequence (DNA): TGTGCCAGTAGTACCCCAGGACAGGTTATTTACGAGCAGTACTTC. As protein: CASSTPGQVIYEQYF.

The chain carries TRBV10-3 and TRBJ1-2, with 9 positions matching TRBD1. The CDR3 spans 15 residues. The V gene end was trimmed by 4 bases and the J gene end by 8 bases; junction bases not matched to a gene: 11. The germline V gene has CDR1 ENHRY and CDR2 SYGVKD. DNA of the CDR3: TGTGCCATCAGTGCCCTGGACAGGGGAAGGGAAGGCTACACCTTC. Translating gives CAISALDRGREGYTF.

This chain uses TRBV18 with TRBJ2-2, with D unresolved. Germline lookup yields CDR1 KGHSH and CDR2 LQKENI. This CDR3 is 14 amino acids long. V shed 0 bases and J shed 7 bases, with 9 bases lying between them. This CDR3 is CASSPPDLRGELFF. CDR3 DNA sequence: TGTGCCAGCTCACCACCCGACCTCCGCGGGGAGCTGTTTTTT.

V is TRBV7-9 and J is TRBJ1-2, with TRBD1 matching 7 bases. The V gene end was trimmed by 5 bases and the J gene end by 7 bases; junction bases not matched to a gene: 10. The CDR3 has 14 amino acids. Per the germline V gene, CDR1 is SEHNR and CDR2 is FQNEAQ (reference sequence). Here the CDR3 DNA reads TGTGCCAGCAGCCAGGGGGACAGTCTCTCTGGCTACACCTTC. Amino acids: CASSQGDSLSGYTF.

The rearrangement uses TRBV29-1 and TRBJ2-3, with TRBD2 identical over 9 bases. The CDR3 is 15 residues long. Looked up from germline, CDR1 is SQVTM and CDR2 is ANQGSEA. V shed 5 bases, J shed 4 bases, and the junction held 10 bases outside the gene matches. CDR3 loop: CSVNPRGGRADTQYF. CDR3 nucleotides: TGCAGCGTTAACCCGCGGGGGGGCAGGGCAGATACGCAGTATTTT.

This chain joins TRBV5-5 and TRBJ1-6, with D hard to call. V was shortened by 2 bases and J by 0 bases, with 6 bases between the two germline ends. The CDR3 covers 15 residues. Germline assignment: CDR1 SGHKS and CDR2 YYEKEE (reference sequence). CDR3 protein: CASSFMSSYNSPLHF. The CDR3 DNA reads TGTGCCAGCAGCTTTATGAGCTCCTATAATTCACCCCTCCACTTT.

The rearrangement uses TRBV19 and TRBJ2-6; D call uncertain. CDR1 is LNHDA, CDR2 SQIVND, per germline (reference sequence). V dropped 8 bases and J dropped 0 bases, with 5 bases sitting between them. CDR3 length: 13 amino acids. Written as DNA, the CDR3 is TGTGCCAGTGCGTTCTCTGGGGCCAACGTCCTGACTTTC. Protein: CASAFSGANVLTF. Using reference TRBV19 and TRBJ2-6 for the parts outside the CDR3, the full variable domain is DGGITQSPKYLFRKEGQNVTLSCEQNLNHDAMYWYRQDPGQGLRLIYYSQIVNDFQKGDIAEGYSVSREKKESFPLTVTSAQKNPTAFYLCASAFSGANVLTFGAGSRLTVL.

The rearrangement uses TRBV19 and TRBJ1-5; D is ambiguous. The CDR3 consists of 13 residues. The ends were cut back, 4 bases at V and 4 bases at J, with 8 bases in the middle. Germline-derived CDR1 and CDR2 are LNHDA and SQIVND (reference sequence). The CDR3 sequence: CASSTGLNQPQHF. Written as DNA, the CDR3 is TGTGCCAGTAGTACGGGCCTTAATCAGCCCCAGCATTTT.

The rearrangement uses TRBV5-6 and TRBJ1-6; TRBD1 matches at 9 bases. Looked up from germline, CDR1 is SGHDT and CDR2 is YYEEEE. The CDR3 sequence is 17 residues long. J lost 2 bases, V lost 4 bases, and 7 bases had no gene match. The CDR3 reads CASSLTTGGPYNSPLHF. CDR3 DNA sequence: TGTGCCAGCAGCCTTACTACAGGGGGCCCCTATAATTCACCCCTCCACTTT.

The rearrangement links TRBV2 to TRBJ2-2; tentatively, D is TRBD1 (5 bases). Per the germline V gene, CDR1 is SNHLY and CDR2 is FYNNEI. Trimming took off 6 bases at V and 7 bases at J, with 15 bases between the two ends. The length of the CDR3 is 14 residues. The CDR3 sequence is CASRAPGRGGELFF. CDR3 DNA: TGTGCCAGCAGAGCCCCAGGGCGAGGCGGGGAGCTGTTTTTT.